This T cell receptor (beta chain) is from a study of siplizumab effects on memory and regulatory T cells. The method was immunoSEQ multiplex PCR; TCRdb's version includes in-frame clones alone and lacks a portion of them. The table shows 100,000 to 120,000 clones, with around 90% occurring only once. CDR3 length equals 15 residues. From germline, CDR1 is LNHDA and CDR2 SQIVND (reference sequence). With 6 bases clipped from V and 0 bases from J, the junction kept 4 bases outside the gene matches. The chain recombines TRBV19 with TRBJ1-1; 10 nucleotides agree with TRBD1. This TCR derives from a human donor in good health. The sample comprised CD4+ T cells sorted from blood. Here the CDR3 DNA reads TGTGCCAGTAGAGGGGGGACAGGGGTGAACACTGAAGCTTTCTTT. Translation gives CASRGGTGVNTEAFF. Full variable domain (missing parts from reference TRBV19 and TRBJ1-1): DGGITQSPKYLFRKEGQNVTLSCEQNLNHDAMYWYRQDPGQGLRLIYYSQIVNDFQKGDIAEGYSVSREKKESFPLTVTSAQKNPTAFYLCASRGGTGVNTEAFFGQGTRLTVV.